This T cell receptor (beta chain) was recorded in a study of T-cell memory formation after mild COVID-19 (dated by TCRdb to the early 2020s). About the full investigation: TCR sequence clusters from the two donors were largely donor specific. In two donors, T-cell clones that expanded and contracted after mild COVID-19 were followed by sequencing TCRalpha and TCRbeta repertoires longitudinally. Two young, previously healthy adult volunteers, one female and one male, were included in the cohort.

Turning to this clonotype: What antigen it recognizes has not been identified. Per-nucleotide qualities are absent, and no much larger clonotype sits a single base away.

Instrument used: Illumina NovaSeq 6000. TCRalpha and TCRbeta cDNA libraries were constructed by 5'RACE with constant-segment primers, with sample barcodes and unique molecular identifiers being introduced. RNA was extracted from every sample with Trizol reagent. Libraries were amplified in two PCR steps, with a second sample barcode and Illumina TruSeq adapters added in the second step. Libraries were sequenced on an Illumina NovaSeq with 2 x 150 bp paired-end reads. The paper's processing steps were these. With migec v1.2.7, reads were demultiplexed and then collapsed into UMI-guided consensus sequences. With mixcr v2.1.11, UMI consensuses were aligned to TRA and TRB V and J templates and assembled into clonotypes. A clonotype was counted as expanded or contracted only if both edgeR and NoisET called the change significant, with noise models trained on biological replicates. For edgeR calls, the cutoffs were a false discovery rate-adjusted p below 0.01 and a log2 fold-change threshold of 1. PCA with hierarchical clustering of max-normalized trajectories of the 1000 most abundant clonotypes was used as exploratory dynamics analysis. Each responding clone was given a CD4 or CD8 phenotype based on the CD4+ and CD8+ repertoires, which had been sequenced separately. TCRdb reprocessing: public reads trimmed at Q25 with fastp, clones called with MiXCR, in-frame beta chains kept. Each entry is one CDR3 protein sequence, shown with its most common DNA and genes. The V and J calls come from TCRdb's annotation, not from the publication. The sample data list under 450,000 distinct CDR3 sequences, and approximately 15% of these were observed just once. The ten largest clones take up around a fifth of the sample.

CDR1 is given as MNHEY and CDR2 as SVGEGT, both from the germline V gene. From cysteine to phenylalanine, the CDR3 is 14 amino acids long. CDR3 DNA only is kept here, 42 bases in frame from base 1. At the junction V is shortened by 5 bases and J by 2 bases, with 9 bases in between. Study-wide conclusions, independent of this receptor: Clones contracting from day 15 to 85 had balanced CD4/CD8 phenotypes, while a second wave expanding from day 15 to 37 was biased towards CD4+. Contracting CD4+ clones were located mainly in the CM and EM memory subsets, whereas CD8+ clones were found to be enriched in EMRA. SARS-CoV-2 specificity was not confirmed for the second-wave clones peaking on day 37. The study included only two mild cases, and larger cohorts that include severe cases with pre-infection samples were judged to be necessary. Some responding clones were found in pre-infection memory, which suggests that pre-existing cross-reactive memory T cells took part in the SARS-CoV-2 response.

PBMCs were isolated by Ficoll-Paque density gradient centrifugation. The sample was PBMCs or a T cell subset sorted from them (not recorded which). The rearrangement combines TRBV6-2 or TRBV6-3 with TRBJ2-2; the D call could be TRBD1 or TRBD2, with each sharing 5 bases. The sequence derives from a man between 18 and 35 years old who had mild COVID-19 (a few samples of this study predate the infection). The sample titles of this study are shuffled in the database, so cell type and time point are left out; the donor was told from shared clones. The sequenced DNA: TGTGCCAGCAGTGGGGGTCGTAACACCGGGGAGCTGTTTTTT. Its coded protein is CASSGGRNTGELFF.